This passage covers 19 T cell receptor beta chains from one sample sequenced in a study of T cells after yellow fever vaccination. TCRdb re-analysed the 5' RACE reads in MiXCR, keeping a single row per CDR3 protein. The sample records tens of thousands of distinct CDR3 sequences, more than 5.5% being singletons. Here the sequenced sample was CD8+ T cells sorted from PBMCs, taken on the day of the first yellow fever vaccination. All receptors come from a man aged 18-30 years who received the YFV17D yellow fever vaccine.

This clonotype appeared many times. This rearrangement joins TRBV2 to TRBJ2-7; TRBD2 matches 10 bases. In germline, CDR1 is SNHLY, CDR2 FYNNEI. After removal of 10 bases from V and 3 bases from J, the junction contained 15 bases not matched to a gene. The length of the CDR3 is 16 residues. The CDR3 spells CATYPSGLAGVYEQYF. The CDR3 nucleotides are TGTGCCACTTACCCATCTGGTCTAGCGGGGGTCTACGAGCAGTACTTC.

The rearrangement uses TRBV19 and TRBJ2-7; TRBD2 is a possible D gene (5 bases). Trimming took 8 bases from V and 3 from J, leaving 20 bases between them. This CDR3 spans 15 amino acids. Germline CDR1 LNHDA, CDR2 SQIVND (reference sequence). The CDR3 region is CASRSRDPPNYEQYF. The CDR3, as DNA: TGTGCCAGTCGGAGCCGGGATCCCCCCAACTACGAGCAGTACTTC.

The chain links TRBV13 to TRBJ2-1; 10 bases line up with TRBD2. Germline V gene lookup returns CDR1 PRHDT and CDR2 FYEKMQ (reference sequence). The CDR3 runs 15 residues. The ends lost 3 bases at V and 3 bases at J; junction bases unmatched: 2. CDR3 bases: TGTGCCAGCAGCTTGCTAGCGGGAGACTACAATGAGCAGTTCTTC. Translating it yields CASSLLAGDYNEQFF.

This clonotype was detected ten times or more. The chain has TRBV29-1 and TRBJ2-7, with D possibly being TRBD2 (5 bases). From germline, CDR1 is SQVTM and CDR2 ANQGSEA. CDR3 size: 12 residues. The V end lost 2 bases, the J end lost 4 bases, and 9 bases lay between the germline ends. The DNA for the CDR3 is TGCAGCGTTGAAACTAGGGATTACGAGCAGTACTTC. This translates into CSVETRDYEQYF.

This clonotype was found many times. The chain couples TRBV12-3 or TRBV12-4 to TRBJ2-3, with D possibly being TRBD1 or TRBD2 (5 bases each). Trimming cost V 7 bases and J 3 bases, with 23 bases left between them. The CDR3 length is 17 residues. The CDR3: CASNPTWDRGETDTQYF. The CDR3 nucleotides read TGTGCCAGCAACCCTACCTGGGACCGTGGGGAAACAGATACGCAGTATTTT.

This clonotype was counted only a few times. V gene TRBV5-1 combines with J gene TRBJ2-1; 7 nucleotides agree with TRBD2. J gave up 2 bases and V 7 bases, and 6 bases lay outside the gene matches. This CDR3 region has 14 residues. Germline CDR1 is SGHRS and CDR2 is YFSETQ. The DNA for the CDR3 is TGCGCCAGCCGGGCTAGCGGACCCTACAATGAGCAGTTCTTC. Translating it yields CASRASGPYNEQFF.

This clonotype was seen ten or more times. The gene calls are TRBV7-3 and TRBJ1-1; D remains unclear. Trimming left V 10 bases short and J 0 bases short, with 12 bases between. Germline values: CDR1 SGHTA, CDR2 FQGTGA. The CDR3 length is 13 residues. In DNA, the CDR3 is TGTGCCACCCGGGCAGCCATGAACACTGAAGCTTTCTTT. It specifies CATRAAMNTEAFF.

In this sample, this clonotype turned up many times. V usage is TRBV10-2 and J usage is TRBJ2-1; the D gene is possibly TRBD2 (6 bases). CDR3 length equals 14 residues. Looked up from germline, CDR1 is WSHSY and CDR2 is SAAADI. V was clipped by 8 bases and J by 4 bases, with 15 bases between them. CDR3 sequence reads: CASSPGLMYNEQFF. CDR3 bases: TGCGCCAGCTCCCCGGGACTCATGTACAATGAGCAGTTCTTC.

At least ten counts were recorded for this clonotype. V is TRBV29-1 and J is TRBJ2-1; 7 bases line up with TRBD1. Trimming cost V 1 base and J 6 bases; bases outside gene matches: 3. The CDR3 sequence is 13 residues long. Germline CDR1 reads SQVTM; CDR2 reads ANQGSEA. CDR3 sequence: CSVEGQGVNEQFF. The CDR3 DNA reads TGCAGCGTTGAAGGCCAGGGGGTCAATGAGCAGTTCTTC.

This clonotype was observed many times. The genes are TRBV12-3 or TRBV12-4 and TRBJ2-2; tentative D call: TRBD1 (7 bases). With 10 bases removed from V and 4 bases from J, the gap between germline ends came to 16 bases. The CDR3 consists of 14 residues. The CDR3 DNA reads as TGTGCCACCAGGGGGGCCGCTAGCACCGGGGAGCTGTTTTTT. Translation gives CATRGAASTGELFF.

In regard to this clonotype: Germline and junction disagree at one end, which may indicate a read error. The chain uses TRBV19 and TRBJ2-1, with TRBD1 matching 9 bases. Germline values: CDR1 LNHDA, CDR2 SQIVND (reference sequence). This CDR3 has 13 residues. The CDR3 region is CARSRTGAGEQFF. DNA for the CDR3: TGTGCCAGGAGTAGGACAGGGGCAGGTGAGCAGTTCTTC.

The chain carries TRBV27 and TRBJ1-1; maybe TRBD1 (5 bases). The germline gives CDR1 MNHEY, CDR2 SMNVEV (reference sequence). This CDR3 has 15 residues. With 2 bases removed from V and 4 bases from J, the gap between germline ends came to 14 bases. The CDR3 DNA reads as TGTGCCAGCAGTTTAACGGCCCCGGGGGTCACTGAAGCTTTCTTT. Its protein product is CASSLTAPGVTEAFF.

This clonotype appeared a few times. This chain links TRBV5-1 with TRBJ1-1; D ambiguous. V was cut by 5 bases and J by 0 bases, with 11 bases left in between. The CDR3 extends over 14 amino acids. CDR1 is SGHRS and CDR2 is YFSETQ in the germline V gene. The DNA for the CDR3 is TGCGCCAGCAGTGACGGGGTCATGAACACTGAAGCTTTCTTT. Encoded protein: CASSDGVMNTEAFF. Complete variable domain (other parts from reference TRBV5-1 and TRBJ1-1): KAGVTQTPRYLIKTRGQQVTLSCSPISGHRSVSWYQQTPGQGLQFLFEYFSETQRNKGNFPGRFSGRQFSNSRSEMNVSTLELGDSALYLCASSDGVMNTEAFFGQGTRLTVV.

This clonotype has more than one count but fewer than ten. The chain combines TRBV2 with TRBJ2-3; D may correspond to TRBD1 or TRBD2 (5 bases each). The ends were cut back, 2 bases at V and 6 bases at J, with 18 bases in the middle. This CDR3 has 16 amino acids. Germline V lookup: CDR1 SNHLY, CDR2 FYNNEI. The CDR3 bases are TGTGCCAGCAGTGAACTTTTGGGGCCTGGCGGGGATACGCAGTATTTT. It codes for CASSELLGPGGDTQYF.

This clonotype has a count of ten or more. This chain uses TRBV7-9 with TRBJ2-3; no reliable D call. With 1 base removed from V and 4 bases from J, the gap between germline ends came to 3 bases. CDR3 size: 12 residues. CDR1 and CDR2 from the germline V gene are SEHNR and FQNEAQ (reference sequence). The CDR3 DNA reads TGTGCCAGCAGCTTAGTTCCAGATACGCAGTATTTT. This translates into CASSLVPDTQYF.

In its sample, this clonotype was seen many times. The V gene is TRBV29-1, the J gene TRBJ1-2; D is ambiguous. Trimming pared 8 bases from V and 4 bases from J, leaving 20 bases between. From germline, CDR1 is SQVTM and CDR2 ANQGSEA. The CDR3 totals 14 residues. CDR3 sequence (DNA): TGCAGCCTGCTGGAACCCACCCGTGCCTATGGCTACACCTTC. Its protein is CSLLEPTRAYGYTF.

This clonotype showed up many times. The rearrangement uses TRBV10-3 and TRBJ2-2; D possibly uses TRBD1 or TRBD2 (5 bases each). V lost 11 bases, J lost 0 bases, and 13 bases lay in between. Germline CDR1 reads ENHRY; CDR2 reads SYGVKD. CDR3 length: 14 residues. As DNA, the CDR3 is TGTGCCGTAAACCGGGACGCGAACACCGGGGAGCTGTTTTTT. This translates into CAVNRDANTGELFF.

This rearrangement joins TRBV6-5 to TRBJ2-1; TRBD2 matches at 8 bases. Losses at the gene ends were 0 bases for V and 5 bases for J; bases not matched to a gene: 21. The germline V gene encodes CDR1 MNHEY and CDR2 SVGAGI. This CDR3 is built from 21 residues. The CDR3 DNA is TGTGCCAGCAGTTACTCCTCCACCCACAGAATAGCGGGGAGTTCTAACAATGAGCAGTTCTTC. Amino acid sequence: CASSYSSTHRIAGSSNNEQFF.

This clonotype was picked up many times. The rearrangement links TRBV4-1 to TRBJ1-1, with D maybe TRBD1 (6 bases). The V gene's germline CDR1 is MGHRA and CDR2 YSYEKL. V was cut by 4 bases and J by 3 bases, with 9 bases left in between. The CDR3 length is 13 residues. The CDR3 DNA reads as TGCGCCAGCAGCCTGAGGGGGTACACTGAAGCTTTCTTT. This codes for CASSLRGYTEAFF.